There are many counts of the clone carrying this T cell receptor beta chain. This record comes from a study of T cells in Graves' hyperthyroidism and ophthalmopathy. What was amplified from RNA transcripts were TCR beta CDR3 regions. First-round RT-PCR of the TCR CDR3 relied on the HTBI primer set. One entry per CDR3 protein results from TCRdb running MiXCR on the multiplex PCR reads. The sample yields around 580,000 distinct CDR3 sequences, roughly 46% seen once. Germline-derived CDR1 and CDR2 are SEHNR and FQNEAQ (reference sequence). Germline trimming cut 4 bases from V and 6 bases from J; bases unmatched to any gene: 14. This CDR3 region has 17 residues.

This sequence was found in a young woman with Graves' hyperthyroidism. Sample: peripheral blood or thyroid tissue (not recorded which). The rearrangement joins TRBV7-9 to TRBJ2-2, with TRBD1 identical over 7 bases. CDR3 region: CASSSPLGQGVPGELFF. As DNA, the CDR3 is TGTGCCAGCAGCTCCCCCCTCGGGCAGGGGGTCCCCGGGGAGCTGTTTTTT.